This TCR beta chain came from a study of T cells after yellow fever vaccination (dated by TCRdb to the late 2010s). In the study overall: The SMART-Seq v4 Ultra Low Input RNA kit was used to prepare libraries from fractions with low cell numbers. To follow T-cell clones before and after both primary and booster YFV17D yellow fever vaccination, bulk TCR alpha and beta repertoires underwent longitudinal sequencing. The cohort comprised two healthy male donors, one aged 18 to 30 and one aged 30 to 39 years. Blood was drawn at multiple timepoints before and after primary and secondary immunization, with bulk PBMC replicates and cell subsets isolated.

The treatment or condition label corresponds to: live attenuated yellow fever vaccine strain. PBMCs were isolated from peripheral blood using a standard Ficoll-Paque protocol. Dynabeads CD4 and CD8 positive selection kits were used to isolate CD4 and CD8 T-cell fractions. RNA was extracted with TriZol from bulk PBMCs, CD4 and CD8 fractions, and dextramer-positive and dextramer-negative fractions. For CDR1 and CDR2, the germline V gene (reference sequence) lists LNHNV and YYDKDF. Counted from cysteine to phenylalanine, this CDR3 has 15 amino acids. CDR3 DNA is the only sequence kept; it has 45 bases, read in frame from the first base. Trimming takes 0 bases from V and 9 bases from J, and the germline ends sit 12 bases apart. TCR cDNA was made using 5'RACE template switching, a step that added a universal primer site and unique molecular identifiers. Priming for cDNA synthesis came from both the TCR alpha and TCR beta constant segments. Library amplification used two PCR steps, and the second PCR step added sample barcodes and sequencing adapters. Sequencing of libraries was done on Illumina HiSeq 2500 (2x100 bp) or NovaSeq (2x150 bp). The paper's processing steps were these. Reads were demultiplexed and collapsed into UMI consensus sequences with MIGEC, and V(D)J alignment was performed with MiXCR. Vaccine-responding clonotypes were defined with edgeR using replicate PBMC samples, requiring FDR below 0.01 and a log2 fold change above 5 up to day 15. Each bulk clonotype received a CD4 or CD8 identity based on whether the sequenced CD4 or CD8 repertoire contained that clonotype at higher abundance. The public reads were run again by TCRdb, first through fastp at Q25 and then through MiXCR, and only productive beta chains were kept. Here each entry gathers all rows of one CDR3 protein and keeps the most common genes and DNA. None of the V and J calls come from the authors' own analysis; TCRdb made them. The sample records roughly 63,000 distinct CDR3 sequences, about 7% of which are singletons. The leading ten clones occupy 36% of the sample.

Summary of the overall study and its limitations: Only a couple of donors were included in the study, so the extent to which the findings can be generalized is limited. Because abundant contaminating clonotypes from the bulk population could be contained in FACS-sorted repertoires, computational filtering was required. A small share of clonotypes occurred in both CD4 and CD8 compartments, likely arising from convergent recombination. Most clones expanded after primary vaccination were re-detected after the booster (almost 97% of CD4 and around 88% of CD8), suggesting broad memory maintenance. Compared with the primary T-cell response, the secondary T-cell response was weaker but faster, peaking on day 5 rather than day 15.

This clonotype was observed many times. It lacks a known antigen. No base quality values were provided; no much bigger clone lies one nucleotide off. Sequenced here: CD8+ T cells sorted from PBMCs, sampled 15 days after the yellow fever booster vaccination. Recombination connected TRBV15 to TRBJ1-6, with TRBD1 perhaps the D gene, on 6 matching bases. This clonotype originated in a man between 25 and 39 years old who received the YFV17D yellow fever vaccine. CDR3 loop: CATSRDRQGSSPLHF. In nucleotide form, the sequence is TGTGCCACCAGCAGAGATCGGCAGGGGAGTTCACCCCTCCACTTT.